This is a list of T cell receptor beta chains from one sample in a study of technical replicates of blood from several donors. The protocol was immunoSEQ multiplex PCR, while the TCRdb copy is restricted to in-frame clones and leaves out a portion. This table holds tens of thousands of clones, 95% to 97% found once. The specimen sequenced was T cells isolated from PBMCs. Every receptor here comes from a human donor in good health. Each CDR3 is given with its conserved first and last residue.

j_call v_call cdr3_aa
TRBJ2-7 TRBV27 CASSRPGQGAYEQYF
TRBJ1-1 TRBV11-3 CASSLTSLNTEAFF
TRBJ2-1 TRBV27 CASSPSGTGNEQFF
TRBJ1-5 TRBV9 CASSVGLNQPQHF
TRBJ1-5 TRBV6-1 CASSAGYSNQPQHF
TRBJ1-1 TRBV18 CASSPGRGSEAFF
TRBJ2-3 TRBV27 CASSGGVLFTDTQYF
TRBJ1-1 TRBV6-5 CASSTIPQGWAEAFF
TRBJ1-2 TRBV19 CASSIQTGGIYGYTF
TRBJ2-3 TRBV9 CASSVEGGVDTQYF
TRBJ2-7 TRBV18 CASSPPHRAQNEQYF
TRBJ2-7 TRBV18 CASSPPLLAGTNYEQYF
TRBJ2-7 TRBV4-2 CASSQDRLAGAREQYF
TRBJ2-7 TRBV11-3 CASRRLAGGPNEQYF
TRBJ1-1 TRBV28 CASSPFEYTEAFF
TRBJ2-7 TRBV4-3 CASSQERGGAYEQYF
TRBJ2-3 TRBV2 CASRLAGGTDTQYF
TRBJ2-1 TRBV10-1 CASSDLAGGVTNEQFF
TRBJ2-3 TRBV9 CASSRDGGSFDTQYF
TRBJ1-1 TRBV9 CASSAKSGNTEAFF
TRBJ1-5 TRBV28 CASSLLQGGNQPQHF
TRBJ1-1 TRBV27 CASRVDRFNTEAFF
TRBJ2-7 TRBV25-1 CASSERGGSYEQYF
TRBJ1-3 TRBV28 CASTTDRWIGNTIYF
TRBJ2-3 TRBV30 CAWSVGRGGDTQYF